This entry is about one T cell receptor beta chain. Its antigen is unknown. CD45RO-negative CD8 cells positively selected for CCR7 made up the naive population, which excluded terminally differentiated effector memory CD45RA+ cells. The data were taken from a study of shared clonotypes between healthy human individuals. The CDR3 runs to 12 residues. The V end was cut by 0 bases, the J end by 2 bases, with 5 bases between. Germline V gene sequence: CDR1 SQVTM, CDR2 ANQGSEA. Study-level points and caveats: Among the subsets, naive ones generally showed larger estimated richness than memory ones.

Splitting of each subset's genomic DNA was done evenly across several immunoSEQ plates. Here immunoSEQ multiplex PCR was the method, and the copy in TCRdb shows in-frame clones only, minus some. The sample contains roughly 770,000 clones, 95% to 97% of which appear only once. The sample comprised naive CD8+ T cells sorted from blood. This chain links TRBV29-1 with TRBJ2-7, with unresolved D. This TCR was recovered from a man aged 25 to 40 in good health. CDR3 in amino acids: CSVEDVAYEQYF. CDR3 nucleotide sequence: TGCAGCGTTGAAGATGTAGCCTACGAGCAGTACTTC.